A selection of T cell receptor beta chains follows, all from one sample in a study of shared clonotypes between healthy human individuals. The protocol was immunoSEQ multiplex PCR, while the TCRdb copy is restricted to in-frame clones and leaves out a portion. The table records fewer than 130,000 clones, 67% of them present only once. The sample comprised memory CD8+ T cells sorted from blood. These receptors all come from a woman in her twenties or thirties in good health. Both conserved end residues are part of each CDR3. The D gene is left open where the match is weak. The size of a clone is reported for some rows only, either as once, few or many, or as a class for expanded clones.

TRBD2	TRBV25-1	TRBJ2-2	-	CASSEGVAGDGELFF
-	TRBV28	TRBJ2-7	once	CASSPTGQRQYF
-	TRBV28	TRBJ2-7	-	CASGLHPDYEQYF
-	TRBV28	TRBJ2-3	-	CASSYSDTQYF
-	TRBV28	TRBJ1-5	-	CASSLNWGANQPQHF
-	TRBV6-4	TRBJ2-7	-	CASSEEGGSYEQYF
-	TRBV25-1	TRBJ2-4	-	CASSEDGGPGAKNIQYF
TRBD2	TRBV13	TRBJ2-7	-	CASSPGGGQGDPGGEQYF
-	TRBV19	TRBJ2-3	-	CASSTPSVHTDTQYF
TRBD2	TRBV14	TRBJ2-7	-	CASSLPGGGPPYEQYF
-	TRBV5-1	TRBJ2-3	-	CASNRLSLRDTQYF
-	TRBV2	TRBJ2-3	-	CASSEGGYTQYF
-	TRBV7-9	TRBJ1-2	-	CASSLEFGELYGYTF
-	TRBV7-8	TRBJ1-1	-	CASSMGLTANTEAFF
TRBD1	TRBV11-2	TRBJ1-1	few	CASSLDGTGRYEAFF
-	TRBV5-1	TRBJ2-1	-	CASSLDSVSYNEQFF
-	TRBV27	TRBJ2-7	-	CASSQYSTTYEQYF
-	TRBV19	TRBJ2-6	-	CASSLGVDGANVLTF
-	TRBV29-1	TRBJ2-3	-	CSVLPGSGFRTDTQYF
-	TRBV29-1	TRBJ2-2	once	CSVAGANTGELFF
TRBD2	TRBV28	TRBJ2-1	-	CASSLPSGPYNEQFF
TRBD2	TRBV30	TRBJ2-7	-	CAWKGGNRLAGIEQYF
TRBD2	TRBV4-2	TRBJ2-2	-	CASSLTSGNTGELFF
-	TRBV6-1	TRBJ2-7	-	CASSELGGADQYF
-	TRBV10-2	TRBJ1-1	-	CASSDRPDEAFF
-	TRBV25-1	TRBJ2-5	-	CASSESTSHQETQYF
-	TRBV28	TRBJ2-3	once	CASSPRTGMYTQYF
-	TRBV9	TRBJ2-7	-	CASSANYEQYF
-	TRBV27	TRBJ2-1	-	CASRPTGTIKDNEQFF
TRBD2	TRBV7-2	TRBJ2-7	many	CASSFASGRFEQYF
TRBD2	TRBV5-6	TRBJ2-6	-	CASSLVSRGGTSGANVLTF
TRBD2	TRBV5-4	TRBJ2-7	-	CASSHASGREYEQYF
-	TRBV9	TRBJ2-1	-	CASSTGAEQFF
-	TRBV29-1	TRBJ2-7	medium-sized	CSVDHEAGNEQYF
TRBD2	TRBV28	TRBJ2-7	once	CASSQGTSILYEQYF
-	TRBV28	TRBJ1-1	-	CASSRGRRGTEAFF
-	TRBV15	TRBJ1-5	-	CATSRVLRWDQPQHF
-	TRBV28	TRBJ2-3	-	CASSFLDPSTDTQYF
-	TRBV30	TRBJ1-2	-	CAWRDDGDGYTF
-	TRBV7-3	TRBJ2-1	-	CASSLDTSTYNEQFF
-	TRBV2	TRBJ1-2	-	CASRGAGPNYGYTF
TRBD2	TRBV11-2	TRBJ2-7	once	CASSPRRAGRAYEQYF
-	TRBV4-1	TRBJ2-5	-	CASSQVTYQETQYF
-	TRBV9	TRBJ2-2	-	CASSVGSFTGELFF
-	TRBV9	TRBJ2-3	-	CASSVYDTQYF